The 22 T cell receptor beta chains presented below share a single source sample, sequenced in a study of identical twins. TCRdb reprocessed the 5' RACE reads via MiXCR and lists one record per CDR3 protein. The table includes about 790,000 distinct CDR3 sequences, about 18% detected once. These data were likewise used in another study, on T cells expressing NK-cell markers.

Sequenced: PBMCs. These receptors originate from a woman under 30 in good health.

The gene calls are TRBV11-2 and TRBJ2-5; 9 positions match TRBD1. This CDR3 has 15 amino acids. CDR1 and CDR2 from the germline V gene are SGHAT and FQNNGV. Germline trimming cut 6 bases from V and 2 bases from J; bases unmatched to any gene: 7. CDR3 sequence: CASSTGTGIQETQYF. The DNA of the CDR3 is TGTGCCAGCAGTACCGGGACAGGGATTCAAGAGACCCAGTACTTC.

The genes are TRBV12-3 or TRBV12-4 and TRBJ2-7; D is possibly TRBD1 (6 bases). The CDR3 has 12 residues. Trimming took off 6 bases at V and 9 bases at J, with 15 bases between the two ends. CDR3 bases: TGTGCCAGCAGCCTTGACAGGTTCGTGCAGTACTTC. Translated: CASSLDRFVQYF.

As DNA, the CDR3 is TGTGCCAGCAGTTTTTTTTTGGCACAAGGCAACGAGCAGTACTTC. Residues: CASSFFLAQGNEQYF. This chain uses TRBV12-3 or TRBV12-4 with TRBJ2-7; no clear D gene. V dropped 3 bases and J dropped 5 bases, with 17 bases sitting between them. The CDR3 runs 15 residues.

This chain uses TRBV12-3 or TRBV12-4 with TRBJ2-1; 10 positions agree with TRBD2. CDR3 length: 15 amino acids. With V trimmed by 6 bases and J by 5 bases, 7 bases remained unmatched. The CDR3 DNA reads as TGTGCCAGCAGCTACCCAGCGGGGGGGGACAATGAGCAGTTCTTC. Amino acids: CASSYPAGGDNEQFF.

V usage is TRBV9 and J usage is TRBJ2-2, with 10 bases aligning to TRBD1. Germline trimming cut 7 bases from V and 4 bases from J; bases unmatched to any gene: 7. The CDR3 contains 15 residues. CDR1 is SGDLS and CDR2 is YYNGEE in the germline V gene. CDR3 bases: TGTGCCAGCGGACGGGACAGGGGAGGCACCGGGGAGCTGTTTTTT. Translation: CASGRDRGGTGELFF.

This sequence joins TRBV24-1 and TRBJ2-3, with unresolved D. Trimming took 1 base from V and 0 from J, leaving 13 bases between them. Germline V CDR1 and CDR2: KGHDR, SFDVKD. The CDR3 has 17 amino acids. The CDR3 region has the DNA TGTGCCACCAGTGATTTAGACGATGGATCTAGCACAGATACGCAGTATTTT. This gives the protein CATSDLDDGSSTDTQYF.

The V call is TRBV29-1, the J call TRBJ2-1; D is unresolved. CDR1 is SQVTM, CDR2 ANQGSEA, per germline. The CDR3 is made up of 11 amino acids. Trimming shortened V by 0 bases and J by 8 bases, and 5 bases separated the two germline ends. The CDR3 reads CSVEDRDEQFF. DNA of the CDR3: TGCAGCGTTGAAGATCGGGATGAGCAGTTCTTC.

This clonotype appeared a few times. V is TRBV29-1 and J is TRBJ2-1; 10 nucleotides agree with TRBD2. V trimming: 6 bases; J trimming: 6 bases; junction bases outside the gene matches: 17. CDR1 is SQVTM and CDR2 is ANQGSEA in the germline V gene. The CDR3 is made up of 17 amino acids. CDR3 loop: CSVVGSSGSGSGNEQFF. DNA for the CDR3: TGCAGCGTGGTGGGGTCTAGCGGGAGTGGTTCGGGCAATGAGCAGTTCTTC.

The J gene is TRBJ2-7, the V gene TRBV7-2; D unclear. The CDR3 extends over 14 amino acids. Trimming shortened V by 8 bases and J by 2 bases, and 16 bases separated the two germline ends. Germline V gives CDR1 SGHTA, CDR2 FQGNSA. Here the CDR3 DNA reads TGTGCCAGCCGCACACTCCGGGTAGCCTACGAGCAGTACTTC. Translation: CASRTLRVAYEQYF.

The rearrangement uses TRBV10-3 and TRBJ1-1, with TRBD1 matching over 9 bases. The CDR3 loop spans 12 amino acids. Trimming cost V 6 bases and J 5 bases; bases outside gene matches: 1. Germline V lookup: CDR1 ENHRY, CDR2 SYGVKD. The CDR3 DNA follows: TGTGCCATCAGGGACAGGGGAACTGAAGCTTTCTTT. Encoded protein: CAIRDRGTEAFF.

This clonotype has more than one count but fewer than ten. This chain connects TRBV2 to TRBJ2-1; no clear D gene. CDR3 length: 10 residues. Germline V gene sequence: CDR1 SNHLY, CDR2 FYNNEI. V lost 6 bases, J lost 8 bases, and 5 bases lay in between. The CDR3 sequence is CASRVDEQFF. The CDR3 region has the DNA TGTGCCAGCAGGGTGGATGAGCAGTTCTTC.

V is TRBV7-9 and J is TRBJ1-5; D may be TRBD1 (5 bases). CDR3 length: 16 amino acids. Deletions cut 1 base from V and 6 bases from J, with 16 bases between. Germline lookup yields CDR1 SEHNR and CDR2 FQNEAQ (reference sequence). CDR3 protein: CASSLVGAGDGQPQHF. CDR3 sequence (DNA): TGTGCCAGCAGCTTAGTTGGGGCGGGGGATGGTCAGCCCCAGCATTTT.

J is TRBJ1-1 and V is TRBV7-6, with 10 bases that match TRBD1. Germline CDR1 is SGHVS and CDR2 is FNYEAQ. The CDR3 spans 14 residues. J lost 6 bases, V lost 5 bases, and 6 bases had no gene match. CDR3 DNA sequence: TGTGCCAGCAGCGAGACAGGGGGCTTCGCTGAAGCTTTCTTT. It specifies CASSETGGFAEAFF.

This clonotype turned up a few times. This rearrangement joins TRBV18 to TRBJ2-7, with D unresolved. Germline CDR1 reads KGHSH; CDR2 reads LQKENI. The CDR3 totals 14 residues. V dropped 2 bases and J dropped 0 bases, with 8 bases sitting between them. In DNA, the CDR3 is TGTGCCAGCTCACCAGGATCCAGCTCCTACGAGCAGTACTTC. This codes for CASSPGSSSYEQYF.

J is TRBJ2-7 and V is TRBV12-3 or TRBV12-4; TRBD1 is a possible D gene (5 bases). The ends were cut back, 3 bases at V and 1 base at J, with 22 bases in the middle. The CDR3 runs 18 residues. The CDR3 loop reads CASSFRGRLSKGSYEQYF. CDR3 bases: TGTGCCAGCAGTTTCCGAGGCCGACTCTCAAAGGGGTCCTACGAGCAGTACTTC.

This clonotype turned up a few times. This chain links TRBV24-1 with TRBJ2-5; weak D call: TRBD2 (5 bases). Trimming pared 4 bases from V and 10 bases from J, leaving 15 bases between. Germline CDR1 and CDR2: KGHDR and SFDVKD. This CDR3 has 13 amino acids. CDR3 nucleotides: TGTGCCACCAGTGAACCGGGATCACCGAACCAGTACTTC. This codes for CATSEPGSPNQYF.

The chain joins TRBV6-2 or TRBV6-3 to TRBJ1-1; D gene uncertain. The CDR3 has 16 amino acids. Per the germline V gene, CDR1 is MNHEY and CDR2 is SVGEGT. V shed 8 bases and J shed 1 base, with 20 bases lying between them. The CDR3 DNA follows: TGTGCCAGCGGAGGAGGGTTCGTAGAGGAGAACACTGAAGCTTTCTTT. Protein: CASGGGFVEENTEAFF.

This sequence joins TRBV20-1 and TRBJ2-3, with 7 bases identical to TRBD2. The germline V gene has CDR1 DFQATT and CDR2 SNEGSKA (reference sequence). This CDR3 contains 15 residues. The junction had 10 bases not matched to a gene; V was cut back by 3 bases and J by 4 bases. The CDR3 DNA is TGCAGTGCTAGGAACGTTCGGGGGGTGGCAGATACGCAGTATTTT. Translated, it gives CSARNVRGVADTQYF.

The J gene is TRBJ2-5, the V gene TRBV5-1; possible D gene TRBD2, 5 bases. V was shortened by 5 bases and J by 2 bases, with 13 bases between the two germline ends. The CDR3 has 14 amino acids. Germline V gives CDR1 SGHRS, CDR2 YFSETQ. The CDR3 sequence is CASRPNLAQETQYF. For the CDR3, the DNA is TGCGCCAGCAGACCAAATCTAGCACAAGAGACCCAGTACTTC.

This clonotype was seen more than once but under ten times. V usage is TRBV10-3 and J usage is TRBJ2-2; D perhaps matches TRBD2 (5 bases). Germline loops: CDR1 ENHRY, CDR2 SYGVKD. The V end lost 7 bases, the J end lost 6 bases, and 12 bases lay between the germline ends. The CDR3 is made up of 13 amino acids. The CDR3 DNA follows: TGTGCCATCAAGTTAGCGACGTCCGGGGAGCTGTTTTTT. It yields the protein CAIKLATSGELFF.

This chain links TRBV29-1 with TRBJ2-3; TRBD1 is a possible D gene (5 bases). V shed 4 bases and J shed 0 bases, with 11 bases lying between them. Germline lookup yields CDR1 SQVTM and CDR2 ANQGSEA. This CDR3 is 14 amino acids long. The CDR3 protein is CSVGQGRSTDTQYF. DNA for the CDR3: TGCAGCGTTGGGCAGGGAAGGAGCACAGATACGCAGTATTTT.

This clonotype was found a few times. This sequence joins TRBV7-9 and TRBJ2-3, with a tentative D call TRBD2 (5 bases). Germline-derived CDR1 and CDR2 are SEHNR and FQNEAQ (reference sequence). Trimming stripped 5 bases from V and 1 base from J, with 16 bases between. CDR3 length equals 16 residues. CDR3 sequence: CASSREKGRGTDTQYF. CDR3 bases: TGTGCCAGCAGCCGGGAAAAAGGGAGAGGCACAGATACGCAGTATTTT. Using reference TRBV7-9 and TRBJ2-3 for the parts outside the CDR3, the full variable domain is DTGVSQNPRHKITKRGQNVTFRCDPISEHNRLYWYRQTLGQGPEFLTYFQNEAQLEKSRLLSDRFSAERPKGSFSTLEIQRTEQGDSAMYLCASSREKGRGTDTQYFGPGTRLTVL.